These 8 T cell receptor beta chains share one sample of origin, sequenced in a study of blood T cell repertoires in COVID-19. Repertoires were generated with immunoSEQ multiplex PCR, while TCRdb's copy carries only in-frame clones and drops some. The profile shows 70,000 or so clones, around 74% of them singletons. Sequencing used peripheral blood. Receptors were obtained from a man aged 55 to 70 with COVID-19, enrolled during active disease.

The chain combines TRBV27 with TRBJ2-1; a possible D gene is TRBD2 (6 bases). The CDR3 contains 15 residues. Germline values: CDR1 MNHEY, CDR2 SMNVEV (reference sequence). Trimming took off 8 bases at V and 3 bases at J, with 17 bases between the two ends. In DNA form, the CDR3 reads TGTGCCAGCGGCGACAGCGGGCCCTACTACAATGAGCAGTTCTTC. This gives the protein CASGDSGPYYNEQFF.

A few counts support this clone. This chain connects TRBV7-9 to TRBJ2-7; 7 nucleotides agree with TRBD2. CDR3 length equals 13 residues. Looked up from germline, CDR1 is SEHNR and CDR2 is FQNEAQ (reference sequence). V lost 5 bases to trimming and J lost 7 bases; unmatched junction nucleotides: 8. The CDR3 loop is CASSLGGSEEQYF. CDR3 bases: TGTGCCAGCAGCCTCGGGGGGTCAGAAGAGCAGTACTTC.

The CDR3 reads CASSARDFSTTDTQYF. The DNA of the CDR3 is TGTGCCAGCAGCGCCCGGGACTTCTCAACGACAGATACGCAGTATTTT. The rearrangement links TRBV7-9 to TRBJ2-3, with D maybe TRBD2 (6 bases). Trimming removed 5 bases at V and 3 bases at J, with 18 bases between. CDR3 size: 16 residues. Germline V gives CDR1 SEHNR, CDR2 FQNEAQ (reference sequence). Full variable domain (missing parts from reference TRBV7-9 and TRBJ2-3): DTGVSQNPRHKITKRGQNVTFRCDPISEHNRLYWYRQTLGQGPEFLTYFQNEAQLEKSRLLSDRFSAERPKGSFSTLEIQRTEQGDSAMYLCASSARDFSTTDTQYFGPGTRLTVL.

V usage is TRBV29-1 and J usage is TRBJ1-6; D is undetermined. Germline-derived CDR1 and CDR2 are SQVTM and ANQGSEA. This CDR3 comprises 10 residues. V lost 6 bases, J lost 12 bases, and 9 bases lay in between. The DNA for the CDR3 is TGCAGCGTGCCGGAGGGACCCCTCCACTTT. Its translation is CSVPEGPLHF.

This sequence joins TRBV28 and TRBJ2-3, with TRBD2 matching 12 bases. This CDR3 comprises 15 residues. V shed 3 bases, J shed 9 bases, and the junction held 7 bases outside the gene matches. Germline CDR1 is MDHEN and CDR2 is SYDVKM. CDR3 coding DNA: TGTGCCAGCAGTTTTCCTAGCGGGGGGGCGTGGACGCAGTATTTT. This codes for CASSFPSGGAWTQYF.

V and J are TRBV7-9 and TRBJ2-2, with D maybe TRBD2 (5 bases). The CDR3 contains 16 residues. V dropped 5 bases and J dropped 0 bases, with 13 bases sitting between them. From germline, CDR1 is SEHNR and CDR2 FQNEAQ (reference sequence). CDR3 DNA: TGTGCCAGCAGCCCGCTGGAGGCCCCGAACACCGGGGAGCTGTTTTTT. Translated, it gives CASSPLEAPNTGELFF.

This clone was recorded many times. This sequence joins TRBV5-1 and TRBJ1-2, with 8 bases matching TRBD1. The germline CDR1 and CDR2 sequences are SGHRS and YFSETQ. The CDR3 is 14 amino acids. Unmatched junction bases numbered 6, after V lost 4 bases and J lost 4 bases. In nucleotides, the CDR3 is TGCGCCAGCAGCCTCGACAGGGGAGGCTATGGCTACACCTTC. It encodes CASSLDRGGYGYTF. The entire variable domain, with the rest obtained from reference TRBV5-1 and TRBJ1-2, is as follows: KAGVTQTPRYLIKTRGQQVTLSCSPISGHRSVSWYQQTPGQGLQFLFEYFSETQRNKGNFPGRFSGRQFSNSRSEMNVSTLELGDSALYLCASSLDRGGYGYTFGSGTRLTVV.

The chain joins TRBV7-2 to TRBJ2-5; D is perhaps TRBD2 (5 bases). The germline CDR1 and CDR2 sequences are SGHTA and FQGNSA. Trimming cost V 4 bases and J 1 base, with 10 bases left between them. The CDR3 runs to 14 residues. The CDR3 region is CASSSRAGQETQYF. Written as DNA, the CDR3 is TGTGCCAGCAGCTCGAGGGCCGGCCAAGAGACCCAGTACTTC. The entire variable domain, with the rest obtained from reference TRBV7-2 and TRBJ2-5, is as follows: GAGVSQSPSNKVTEKGKDVELRCDPISGHTALYWYRQSLGQGLEFLIYFQGNSAPDKSGLPSDRFSAERTGGSVSTLTIQRTQQEDSAVYLCASSSRAGQETQYFGPGTRLLVL.